The source of this T cell receptor beta chain is a study of blood T cell repertoires in COVID-19. As for the study in general: Some COVID-19 samples were acute and others convalescent; all came from the United States, Italy and Spain.

V lost 7 bases and J 0 bases, leaving 15 bases between the germline ends. This CDR3 contains 15 residues. Germline-derived CDR1 and CDR2 are MDHEN and SYDVKM. The protocol was immunoSEQ multiplex PCR, while the TCRdb copy is restricted to in-frame clones and leaves out a portion. The sample shows about 170,000 clones, about 74% of them seen only once. This sequence originates from a woman older than 75 with acute or convalescent COVID-19. The sequencing input was peripheral blood. The chain joins TRBV28 to TRBJ1-2; a weak D match, TRBD1 (5 bases). The CDR3 region has the DNA TGTGCCAGCATCCCATGGGCGACAGCTAACTATGGCTACACCTTC. Its translation: CASIPWATANYGYTF.